This T cell receptor beta chain stems from a study of blood T cell repertoires in COVID-19. Sequencing was performed with immunoSEQ multiplex PCR; in TCRdb, only in-frame clones are kept and a portion is missing. There are 150,000 to 200,000 clones in the sample; more than 65% occur only once, and about 10% lies in the top ten. The CDR3 contains 12 residues. Germline V gene sequence: CDR1 MDHEN, CDR2 SYDVKM. The chain links TRBV28 to TRBJ1-4; 8 bases line up with TRBD1. The specimen was peripheral blood. The source is a woman older than 75 with active or convalescent COVID-19. CDR3 DNA: TGTGATGGGGGACAGGTTAATGAAAAACTGTTTTTT. Amino acid sequence: CDGGQVNEKLFF.